This T cell receptor beta chain was obtained from a study of T cell responses to AZD1222 COVID-19 vaccine (dated by TCRdb to the early 2020s). Describing the broader study: AZD1222 recipients given second doses at about 4 weeks or at about 12 weeks were pooled, since spike-specific TCR depth and breadth were not found to differ between the two schedules. TCR sequencing was performed for more than 230 trial participants, of whom 207 were given two doses of AZD1222 and around 25 were given two doses of MenACWY control vaccine. Enrollment into the trials was organized by age into subgroups of 18-55, 56-69 and 70-plus years, and those subgroups contained roughly 150, 30 and 60 TCR-sequenced participants, respectively. The paper as a whole reports these results and caveats: Reportedly, close to half of the unique spike-specific TCRs recognized epitopes lying outside the regions that are mutated in the B.1.351 and B.1.1.7 variants. Most participants were white British and females outnumbered males, and the authors suggested that clonal diversity may have been underestimated. Because no samples from the day 14 peak response were available, repertoires could be characterized only after the peak T cell response. A significant rise in spike-specific TCR breadth and depth was observed after two AZD1222 doses relative to day 0 and relative to MenACWY recipients. CD4 TCRs associated with the vaccine covered the entire spike protein, and the dominant responses were in regions 160-218 and 743-854. In the small 56-69-year group, the increase in depth fell short of significance, most likely because of low power. Conclusions about previously exposed vaccinees are limited, since just 5 to 7 AZD1222 recipients were seropositive for SARS-CoV-2 at baseline.

Explained via the paper, the time point label denotes: baseline before first vaccination. The vaccinee samples were drawn from two UK trials, COV001 and COV002, one of which was a single-blind randomized controlled phase 2/3 trial testing AZD1222 (ChAdOx1 nCoV-19) in healthy adults. For TCRbeta chain sequencing, PBMC samples from trial participants were taken at day 0 and at day 28 after the second dose. A note on this clone: Its antigen is not yet known. No qualities accompany the bases; no much larger clone lies one base away.

The CDR3 regions of human TCRbeta chains were subjected to immunosequencing. As for how the authors treated the data: TCRs in the repertoires were compared against a reference library of SARS-CoV-2-specific TCRs that had been generated with the MIRA antigen-specificity platform. Breadth meant the fraction of unique TCRs that were SARS-CoV-2-associated, whereas depth meant the fraction of total T cells that were SARS-CoV-2-associated. Each spike-specific TCR was assigned to its reactive spike region and to a CD4 or CD8 class using the MIRA data. Log10-transformed breadth and depth values were compared by one-way ANOVA with Sidak's multiple comparisons tests. Here the immuneACCESS table is served through TCRdb, limited to in-frame sequences with V and J called. Missing clones are a known gap in these copies; in checked studies unresolved V genes cover under half, and the rest lacks a known reason. The V and J calls and clone size come from that table; D and trimming were worked out from the DNA. For this sample the table gives roughly 150,000 clones, of which 80% to 95% were detected only once. The ten largest clones take up more than 3.5% of the sample.

After removal of 4 bases from V and 0 bases from J, the junction retains 6 bases not matched to a gene. The CDR3 sequence holds 17 residues, the cysteine and phenylalanine included. The kept DNA is CDR3 alone, 51 bases in frame from the first base. The CDR1 and CDR2 encoded by the germline V gene are MGHRA and YSYEKL. The sequences come from peripheral blood, collected on day 0 of AZD1222 vaccination. This receptor was obtained from an adult in good health. The rearrangement joined TRBV4-1 to TRBJ2-7, with 13 bases aligning to TRBD2. CDR3 reads: CASSLLTSGRSSYEQYF. The nucleotide sequence reads as follows: TGCGCCAGCAGCCTCCTGACTAGCGGGAGGTCCTCCTACGAGCAGTACTTC.